This passage covers 5 T cell receptor beta chains from one sample sequenced in a study of cytotoxic CD8 clonotypes in ibrutinib-treated CLL. This table comes from immunoSEQ multiplex PCR, and its TCRdb copy is limited to in-frame clones, with some not included. The sample records nearly 85,000 clones, about four fifths being singletons. Sample: PBMCs, taken after 12 months of ibrutinib treatment. These TCRs come from a human donor with chronic lymphocytic leukemia.

A few counts support this clone. The rearrangement links TRBV6-5 to TRBJ1-6; D is unclear. The CDR3 consists of 14 residues. From germline, CDR1 is MNHEY and CDR2 SVGAGI. The V gene lost 8 bases and the J gene lost 6 bases, with 14 bases spanning the gap. The CDR3 DNA is TGTGCCAGCCGAATAGGTCAAGTTAATTCACCCCTCCACTTT. Translation gives CASRIGQVNSPLHF.

The chain couples TRBV6-5 to TRBJ1-2, with 8 bases matching TRBD1. CDR1 and CDR2 (germline): MNHEY, SVGAGI. CDR3 length equals 14 residues. Losses at the gene ends were 0 bases for V and 8 bases for J; bases not matched to a gene: 5. The CDR3 here is CASSYSDRAGGYTF. The CDR3 DNA reads as TGTGCCAGCAGTTACTCGGACAGGGCAGGAGGCTACACCTTC.

The chain links TRBV19 to TRBJ1-1; 7 bases are shared with TRBD1. The CDR3 runs 14 residues. The V and J ends lost 9 bases and 2 bases, in that order; junction bases with no gene match: 9. CDR1 and CDR2 from the germline V gene are LNHDA and SQIVND (reference sequence). This chain's CDR3 is CASGEQGSNTEAFF. CDR3 DNA sequence: TGTGCCAGCGGAGAACAGGGGAGTAACACTGAAGCTTTCTTT.

The V and J genes are TRBV7-2 and TRBJ2-7, with 10 bases identical to TRBD2. This CDR3 has 17 residues. Germline V gives CDR1 SGHTA, CDR2 FQGNSA. V was pared by 5 bases and J by 6 bases, with 16 bases of the junction left unmatched. CDR3 loop: CASSPWGIAGLAPEQYF. In DNA, the CDR3 is TGTGCCAGCAGCCCCTGGGGTATAGCGGGACTAGCGCCCGAGCAGTACTTC. The complete variable domain, with remaining parts taken from reference TRBV7-2 and TRBJ2-7, reads GAGVSQSPSNKVTEKGKDVELRCDPISGHTALYWYRQSLGQGLEFLIYFQGNSAPDKSGLPSDRFSAERTGGSVSTLTIQRTQQEDSAVYLCASSPWGIAGLAPEQYFGPGTRLTVT.

The rearrangement uses TRBV25-1 and TRBJ2-1, with TRBD2 identical over 10 bases. J lost 2 bases, V lost 2 bases, and 3 bases had no gene match. Germline V CDR1 and CDR2: MGHDK, SYGVNS. This CDR3 spans 16 amino acids. The CDR3 sequence: CASSEQAGGPYNEQFF. The CDR3 nucleotides are TGTGCCAGCAGTGAACAAGCGGGGGGGCCCTACAATGAGCAGTTCTTC.